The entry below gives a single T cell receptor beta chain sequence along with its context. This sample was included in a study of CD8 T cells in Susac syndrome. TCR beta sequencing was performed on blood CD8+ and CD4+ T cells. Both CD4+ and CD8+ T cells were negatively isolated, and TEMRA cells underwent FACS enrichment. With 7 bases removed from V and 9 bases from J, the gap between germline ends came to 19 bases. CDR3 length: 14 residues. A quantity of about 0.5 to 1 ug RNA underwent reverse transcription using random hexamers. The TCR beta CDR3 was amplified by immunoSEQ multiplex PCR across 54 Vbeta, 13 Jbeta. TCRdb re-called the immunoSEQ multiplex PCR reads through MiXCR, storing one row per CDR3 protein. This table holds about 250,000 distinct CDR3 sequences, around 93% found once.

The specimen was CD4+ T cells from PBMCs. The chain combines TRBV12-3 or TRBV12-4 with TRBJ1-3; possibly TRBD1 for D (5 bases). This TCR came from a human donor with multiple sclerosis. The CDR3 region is CASIHLGGSGTIYF. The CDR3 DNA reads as TGTGCCAGCATCCATCTCGGGGGGTCTGGCACCATATATTTT.